This entry describes one TCR beta chain. Only in-frame clones appear in the TCRdb table, and some are missing; sequencing was by immunoSEQ multiplex PCR. Of about 3,400 clones in the sample, roughly 95% were seen once. The data derive from a study of chemoradiotherapy in HPV16-positive cancers. Study details: Candidate HPV-specific T-cell clones and common TCR motifs came from functional assays in a couple of HPV16-positive patients.

This CDR3 is 15 amino acids long. The V gene's germline CDR1 is MGHRA and CDR2 YSYEKL. Deletions cut 0 bases from V and 8 bases from J, with 13 bases between. The sequence was obtained from a human donor with HPV-associated anogenital cancer. Sampling was performed from a patient who underwent chemoradiotherapy. The rearrangement links TRBV4-1 to TRBJ1-4; D is ambiguous. CDR3 protein: CASSQEYPSREKLFF. For the CDR3, the DNA is TGCGCCAGCAGCCAAGAGTACCCCTCGAGAGAAAAACTGTTTTTT.